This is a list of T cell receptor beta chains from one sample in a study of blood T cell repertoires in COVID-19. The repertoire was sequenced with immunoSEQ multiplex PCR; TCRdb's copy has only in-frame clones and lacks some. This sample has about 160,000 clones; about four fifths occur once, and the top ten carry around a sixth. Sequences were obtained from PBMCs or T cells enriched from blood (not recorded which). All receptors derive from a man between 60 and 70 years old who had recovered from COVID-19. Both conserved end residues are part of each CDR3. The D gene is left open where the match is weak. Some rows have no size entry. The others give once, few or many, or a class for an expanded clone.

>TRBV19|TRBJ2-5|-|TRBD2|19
TGTGCCAGTAGTATTCTAGCGGGAGGACCGATATACTACCAAGAGACCCAGTACTTC
CASSILAGGPIYYQETQYF
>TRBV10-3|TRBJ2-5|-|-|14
TGTGCCATCAGTGACGGAGCTAGCAGTGGGACCCAGTACTTC
CAISDGASSGTQYF
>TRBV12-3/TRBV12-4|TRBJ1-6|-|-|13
TGTGCCAGCAGTTTAGAAGCGAATTCACCCCTCCACTTT
CASSLEANSPLHF
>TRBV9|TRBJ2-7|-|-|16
TGTGCCAGCAGCGTCGCCGGGACTGGAAGCTCCTACGAGCAGTACTTC
CASSVAGTGSSYEQYF
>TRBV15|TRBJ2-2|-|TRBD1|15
TGTGCCACCAGCATTAGGGGGCTTGACACCGGGGAGCTGTTTTTT
CATSIRGLDTGELFF
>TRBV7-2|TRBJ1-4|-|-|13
TGTGCCAGCAGAAACGGGGGGTGGGAAAAACTGTTTTTT
CASRNGGWEKLFF
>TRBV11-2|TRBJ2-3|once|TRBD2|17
TGTGCCAGCAGCTTAGATACAACTAGCGGGGGCCGCTATACGCAGTATTTT
CASSLDTTSGGRYTQYF
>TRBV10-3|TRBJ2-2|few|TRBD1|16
TGTGCCACCCGGATAGGGACAGCGACCACGGCCGGGGAGCTGTTTTTT
CATRIGTATTAGELFF
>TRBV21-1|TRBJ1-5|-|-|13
TGTGCCAGCAGCAACTCAGGGTATCGGCCCCAGCATTTT
CASSNSGYRPQHF
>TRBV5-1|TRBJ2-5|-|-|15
TGCGCCAGCAGCTTGGGGCAGGGATCGGGCGAGACCCAGTACTTC
CASSLGQGSGETQYF
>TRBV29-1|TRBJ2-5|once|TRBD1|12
TGCAGCGGGGGGACAGGGGGAGAGACCCAGTACTTC
CSGGTGGETQYF